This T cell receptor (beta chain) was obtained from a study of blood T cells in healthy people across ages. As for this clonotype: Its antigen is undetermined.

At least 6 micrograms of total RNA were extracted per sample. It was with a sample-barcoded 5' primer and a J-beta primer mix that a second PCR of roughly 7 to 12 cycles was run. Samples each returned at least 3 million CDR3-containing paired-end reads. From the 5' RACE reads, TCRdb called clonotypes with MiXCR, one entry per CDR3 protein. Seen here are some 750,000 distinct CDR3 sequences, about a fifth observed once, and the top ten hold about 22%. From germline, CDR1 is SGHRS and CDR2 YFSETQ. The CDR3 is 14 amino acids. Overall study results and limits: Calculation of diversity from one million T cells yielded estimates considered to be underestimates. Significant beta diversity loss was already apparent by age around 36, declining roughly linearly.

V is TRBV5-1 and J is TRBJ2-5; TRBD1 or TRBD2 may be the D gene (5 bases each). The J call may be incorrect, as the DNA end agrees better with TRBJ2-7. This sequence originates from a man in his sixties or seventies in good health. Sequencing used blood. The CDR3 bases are TGCGCCAGCAAGAGGGACGGACATTACTACGAGCAGTACTTC. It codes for CASKRDGHYYEQYF.